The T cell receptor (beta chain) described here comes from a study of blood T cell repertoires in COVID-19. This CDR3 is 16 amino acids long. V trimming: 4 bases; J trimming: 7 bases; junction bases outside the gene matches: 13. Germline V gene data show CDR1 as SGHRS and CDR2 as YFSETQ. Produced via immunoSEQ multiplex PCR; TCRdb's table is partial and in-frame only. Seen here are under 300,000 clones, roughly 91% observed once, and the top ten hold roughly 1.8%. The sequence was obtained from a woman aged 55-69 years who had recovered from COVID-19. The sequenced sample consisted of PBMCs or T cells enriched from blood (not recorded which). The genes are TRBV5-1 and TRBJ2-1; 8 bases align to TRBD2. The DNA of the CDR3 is TGCGCCAGCAGCCCCGTAATTGGCGGGGGGACAAATGAGCAGTTCTTC. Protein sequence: CASSPVIGGGTNEQFF.